This T cell receptor beta chain appears in the sequencing data of a study of beta chain features in type 1 diabetes. Whole-study results and caveats: Type 1 diabetes patients had TCRB CDR3s that were shorter (moderately but significantly so) in all four CD4+ subsets.

The authors took one heparinised blood draw, averaging approximately 110 mL, from each donor. The authors sorted CD4+ naive, central memory, regulatory and stem cell-like memory cells via CD45RO/CCR7/CD25/CD127/CD95/CD27. On this clone: Antigen unknown. A junction end diverges from the germline sequence, so it may reflect a read error.

TCRB transcripts that were expressed got sequenced, as all of the isolated RNA had been reverse transcribed. Repertoires were generated with immunoSEQ multiplex PCR, while TCRdb's copy carries only in-frame clones and drops some. This repertoire shows more than 250,000 clones, about 24% found once; its top ten account for roughly 0.011%. This CDR3 comprises 15 residues. Germline V gives CDR1 SSHAT, CDR2 FNYEAQ (reference sequence). The TCR comes from a woman aged 25 to 39 with type 1 diabetes. The sample taken for sequencing was naive CD4+ T cells from blood. The chain is built from TRBV7-7 and TRBJ2-5; 11 bases agree with TRBD2. The CDR3 here is CASSVGTSGQETQYF. The CDR3 DNA follows: TGTGCTAGCAGCGTTGGGACTAGCGGACAAGAGACCCAGTACTTC.